This T cell receptor (beta chain) was recovered during a study of response to subunit inactivated influenza vaccine. Study results and caveats: Authors suggested each seasonal influenza vaccination recruits few new T cells.

Remarks on this clonotype: Its antigen is currently unknown. Germline and junction disagree at one end, which may indicate a read error.

Via MiXCR, TCRdb re-called the RT-PCR reads, giving one row per CDR3 protein. The sample consists of over 650,000 distinct CDR3 sequences, less than 20% of them appearing once. Per germline, CDR1 MNHEY and CDR2 SMNVEV (reference sequence). This CDR3 is built from 12 residues. The chain recombines TRBV27 with TRBJ2-1; weak D call: TRBD2 (5 bases). This sequence originates from a man aged 45-60 years who received an inactivated influenza vaccine. Material: PBMCs from blood, obtained about 5 days after vaccination. DNA for the CDR3: TGTGCCAGCTTCCCTAATCGAGGGCCGTCGGTCTTC. Translation: CASFPNRGPSVF.